The rows below give T cell receptor beta chains drawn from one sample of a study of immune reconstitution after stem cell transplant in scleroderma. TCRdb used MiXCR to reprocess the RT-PCR reads, holding one entry per CDR3 protein. The table has roughly 5,000 distinct CDR3 sequences, less than 10% seen once. The specimen was taken before or after autologous hematopoietic stem cell transplantation (not recorded which). These receptors all stem from a male donor with systemic sclerosis. Each CDR3 is given with its conserved first and last residue. The order of the fields is J gene, D gene, clone size, V gene, CDR3 protein, CDR3 DNA. The D gene is left open where the match is weak. Part of the rows lack a size; the others show once, few, many or a class for expanded clones.

>TRBJ2-3|TRBD2|NA|TRBV20-1
CSATQRTGGDTQYF
TGCAGTGCTACCCAGCGGACCGGGGGGGATACGCAGTATTTT
>TRBJ1-4|NA|medium-sized|TRBV7-9
CASSLSSTNEKLFF
TGTGCCAGCAGCTTATCATCGACTAATGAAAAACTGTTTTTT
>TRBJ2-7|NA|NA|TRBV28
CASSLGEVLYEQYF
TGTGCCAGCAGTTTGGGAGAGGTTTTGTACGAGCAGTACTTC
>TRBJ2-7|NA|NA|TRBV20-1
CSARDYSYEQYF
TGCAGTGCTCGAGACTACTCCTACGAGCAGTACTTC
>TRBJ2-7|NA|medium-sized|TRBV18
CASSPSSYEQYF
TGTGCCAGCTCACCGAGCTCCTACGAGCAGTACTTC
>TRBJ2-7|NA|medium-sized|TRBV7-6
CASSLAPLLEQYF
TGTGCCAGCAGCTTAGCGCCGCTCCTGGAGCAGTACTTC
>TRBJ2-7|NA|few|TRBV10-2
CASSESAGPVYEQYF
TGCGCCAGCAGTGAGTCGGCAGGGCCGGTCTACGAGCAGTACTTC
>TRBJ2-7|NA|medium-sized|TRBV20-1
CSAAAVGPSSYEQYF
TGCAGTGCGGCGGCTGTGGGGCCTAGCTCCTACGAGCAGTACTTC
>TRBJ2-1|TRBD2|NA|TRBV20-1
CSAYEGRAGAYNEQFF
TGCAGTGCCTATGAGGGTCGGGCGGGGGCCTACAATGAGCAGTTCTTC
>TRBJ2-7|NA|NA|TRBV7-2
CASSLSRGRYEQYF
TGTGCCAGCAGCTTAAGTCGGGGCCGCTACGAGCAGTACTTC